This TCR beta chain was recorded in a study of blood T cell repertoires in COVID-19. The overall study: Samples of COVID-19 (acute and convalescent) were obtained from the United States, Italy and Spain.

After removal of 0 bases from V and 8 bases from J, the junction contained 4 bases not matched to a gene. Germline values: CDR1 LGHDT, CDR2 YNNKEL (reference sequence). The CDR3 runs 15 residues. Before being deemed recovered, Cohort 3 donors had two negative PCRs, clearance, or symptom resolution. Assay: immunoSEQ multiplex PCR; the TCRdb copy retains only in-frame clones and omits some. Of roughly 250,000 clones in the sample, 70% to 90% are singletons; the top ten hold 1.5% to 2%. The clonotype originates from a woman aged 45-60 years who had recovered from COVID-19. The gene calls are TRBV3-1 (or the pseudogene TRBV3-2) and TRBJ2-1; TRBD2 matches at 10 bases. Sequenced: PBMCs or T cells enriched from blood (not recorded which). This CDR3 is CASSQDLAGVYEQFF. In DNA, the CDR3 is TGTGCCAGCAGCCAAGATCTAGCGGGAGTTTATGAGCAGTTCTTC.